The 11 T cell receptor beta chains below were found in one sample sequenced in a study of immune cell composition in non-small cell lung cancer (TCRdb year 2017). Libraries were made using the immunoSEQ multiplex PCR assay. The table was pulled from immuneACCESS by TCRdb, which kept in-frame rearrangements only. Such tables lose some clones; where checked, under half of the loss comes from unresolved V genes, and the rest has no known cause. Here the sample has over 5,000 clones; approximately 64% occur a single time. Of the sample, under 6% falls within the top ten clones. Normal lung samples were non-adjacent lung tissue taken as far from the tumour as possible, at least 3 cm away, from the same patient. The sequenced sample consisted of non-adjacent lung tissue. The source of these receptors is a human donor with non-small cell lung cancer.

This sequence joins TRBV5-1 and TRBJ2-5; 9 positions match TRBD1. This CDR3 has 15 amino acids. CDR1 and CDR2 from the germline V gene are SGHRS and YFSETQ. The J segment lost 2 bases and the V segment lost 3 bases, leaving 5 bases of the junction unmatched. The CDR3 here is CASSSGQGGQETQYF. The CDR3 coding sequence is TGCGCCAGCAGCTCGGGACAGGGAGGGCAAGAGACCCAGTACTTC.

The chain couples TRBV30 to TRBJ1-1; D is perhaps TRBD1 (5 bases). The CDR3 totals 15 residues. Germline V gene data show CDR1 as GTSNPN and CDR2 as SVGIG (reference sequence). Trimming left V 0 bases short and J 7 bases short, with 18 bases between. The CDR3 loop reads CAWSVRRAALLEAFF. The CDR3 DNA is TGTGCCTGGAGTGTACGCAGGGCCGCGCTTCTTGAAGCTTTCTTT.

This clone was observed a handful of times. This chain uses TRBV19 with TRBJ1-2; 7 nucleotides match TRBD1. The length of the CDR3 is 14 residues. V lost 9 bases to trimming and J lost 6 bases; unmatched junction nucleotides: 13. The germline V gene encodes CDR1 LNHDA and CDR2 SQIVND (reference sequence). The CDR3 bases are TGTGCCAGCCGCGAAATGGGGACAGAAGATGGCTACACCTTC. This translates into CASREMGTEDGYTF.

The chain's CDR3 is CASSTRQGMNTEAFF. The CDR3 coding sequence is TGTGCCAGCAGCACTCGACAGGGGATGAACACTGAAGCTTTCTTT. This rearrangement joins TRBV7-6 to TRBJ1-1; 8 bases map to TRBD1. Trimming cost V 5 bases and J 0 bases; bases outside gene matches: 5. Per germline, CDR1 SGHVS and CDR2 FNYEAQ. This CDR3 is 15 amino acids long.

The sample holds one count of this clone. This chain uses TRBV5-4 with TRBJ2-1; 7 bases agree with TRBD2. The germline V gene encodes CDR1 SGHNT and CDR2 YYREEE (reference sequence). The CDR3 sequence is 16 residues long. J gave up 6 bases and V 6 bases, and 15 bases lay outside the gene matches. CDR3 DNA: TGTGCCAGCACTCTCTGGGGGGGAACTACTTTCAATGAGCAGTTCTTC. This translates into CASTLWGGTTFNEQFF.

This clone has just a few counts. The genes are TRBV5-4 and TRBJ1-2, with a possible D match to TRBD1 (5 bases). Germline CDR1 and CDR2: SGHNT and YYREEE (reference sequence). Trimming stripped 0 bases from V and 6 bases from J, with 12 bases between. The CDR3 covers 14 residues. The CDR3 sequence is CASSLVLSQDGYTF. In DNA form, the CDR3 reads TGTGCCAGCAGCTTGGTTCTCTCACAGGATGGCTACACCTTC.

V gene TRBV10-3 combines with J gene TRBJ1-6; D call uncertain. Germline loops: CDR1 ENHRY, CDR2 SYGVKD. The CDR3 covers 14 residues. Trimming took off 5 bases at V and 0 bases at J, with 5 bases between the two ends. The CDR3 sequence: CAISLSSYNSPLHF. CDR3 DNA sequence: TGTGCCATCAGTCTGAGCTCCTATAATTCACCCCTCCACTTT.

V gene TRBV9 combines with J gene TRBJ2-6; D possibly corresponds to TRBD1 (5 bases). V was clipped by 4 bases and J by 0 bases, with 8 bases between them. The CDR3 runs 15 residues. Germline CDR1 and CDR2: SGDLS and YYNGEE. The CDR3 region is CASSSTASGANVLTF. The CDR3 DNA follows: TGTGCCAGCAGCTCGACAGCCTCTGGGGCCAACGTCCTGACTTTC.

The table lists this clone with a count of one. The rearrangement joins TRBV18 to TRBJ2-1; 8 bases agree with TRBD2. The length of the CDR3 is 15 residues. Germline assignment: CDR1 KGHSH and CDR2 LQKENI. Trimming cost V 1 base and J 5 bases; bases outside gene matches: 4. In DNA, the CDR3 is TGTGCCAGCTCACCACGACTAGCGAAGGACAATGAGCAGTTCTTC. Protein product: CASSPRLAKDNEQFF.

The V call is TRBV6-1, the J call TRBJ1-5; D possibly corresponds to TRBD1 (6 bases). Trimming pared 3 bases from V and 4 bases from J, leaving 10 bases between. There are 14 residues in the CDR3. Germline lookup yields CDR1 MNHNS and CDR2 SASEGT. CDR3 sequence: CASSDLGANQPQHF. CDR3 DNA sequence: TGTGCCAGCAGTGATCTGGGGGCGAATCAGCCCCAGCATTTT.

As to this clone: The germline gene is not matched at one end of the junction; a read error may be the cause. V usage is TRBV7-7 and J usage is TRBJ2-1, with 8 bases lining up with TRBD2. Germline lookup yields CDR1 SSHAT and CDR2 FNYEAQ (reference sequence). This CDR3 contains 17 residues. The CDR3 nucleotides read TGTGCTAGCAGCTTAAGTAACGGGGGGGCCACCTACAATGAGCAGTTCTTC. Protein sequence: CASSLSNGGATYNEQFF.